One and the same sample provided the 29 T cell receptor beta chains below, sequenced in a study of T-cell reconstitution after alpha-beta-depleted transplantation in children. Molecular barcoding with unique molecular identifiers was used for the TCRbeta library. TCRdb fed the PCR reads into MiXCR, producing one record per CDR3 protein. The top ten clones hold 1.1% of a sample with roughly 590,000 distinct CDR3 sequences, roughly 17% of them seen once. The sample was PBMCs from the stem cell graft donor, taken from the stem cell graft. The receptor source for this set is a human donor who donated a stem cell graft to a child with acute myeloid leukemia.

Ten or more counts support this clonotype. V usage is TRBV20-1 and J usage is TRBJ2-3; unclear D gene. CDR3 length: 14 residues. Germline V gene sequence: CDR1 DFQATT, CDR2 SNEGSKA (reference sequence). V shed 0 bases and J shed 14 bases, with 21 bases lying between them. CDR3 DNA: TGCAGTGCTAGAGATCGGGTATGGGAAGGGTTGGTGTATTTT. Encoded protein: CSARDRVWEGLVYF.

The chain recombines TRBV20-1 with TRBJ2-2, with D perhaps matching TRBD2 (5 bases). This CDR3 is 13 amino acids long. Germline V lookup: CDR1 DFQATT, CDR2 SNEGSKA (reference sequence). Here the CDR3 reads CVSGSANTGELFF. Written as DNA, the CDR3 is TGCGTTTCGGGGTCGGCGAACACCGGGGAGCTGTTTTTT.

In this sample, this clonotype turned up many times. V gene TRBV6-1 combines with J gene TRBJ2-5; perhaps TRBD1 as D (6 bases). In germline, CDR1 is MNHNS, CDR2 SASEGT. The germline V and J ends were trimmed by 6 bases and 4 bases, with 12 bases remaining between them. This CDR3 spans 13 amino acids. The CDR3 DNA sequence: TGTGCCAGCAGAGAGACAGGAGGAGAGACCCAGTACTTC. This codes for CASRETGGETQYF.

This chain links TRBV7-9 with TRBJ2-5; possibly TRBD1 or TRBD2 for D (7 bases each). CDR3 size: 15 residues. Looked up from germline, CDR1 is SEHNR and CDR2 is FQNEAQ (reference sequence). Deletions cut 4 bases from V and 5 bases from J, with 17 bases between. The CDR3 nucleotides read TGTGCCAGCAGCTCCCTCGGGGAGGGGGCGGAGACCCAGTACTTC. Translation: CASSSLGEGAETQYF.

This clonotype came up many times. This chain links TRBV28 with TRBJ2-7; 7 bases map to TRBD1. With 5 bases clipped from V and 0 bases from J, the junction kept 7 bases outside the gene matches. This CDR3 region has 15 residues. Germline assignment: CDR1 MDHEN and CDR2 SYDVKM. The chain's CDR3 is CASSLPDRVSYEQYF. The CDR3 nucleotides are TGTGCCAGCAGTCTACCTGACAGGGTCTCCTACGAGCAGTACTTC.

This clonotype has only a few counts. V usage is TRBV7-6 and J usage is TRBJ2-3; 10 bases are shared with TRBD2. The CDR3 covers 17 residues. Germline values: CDR1 SGHVS, CDR2 FNYEAQ. V gave up 0 bases and J gave up 3 bases; unmatched junction bases: 6. CDR3 in amino acids: CASSLAGAGGPTDTQYF. CDR3 sequence (DNA): TGTGCCAGCAGCTTAGCAGGAGCGGGGGGGCCGACAGATACGCAGTATTTT. The full variable domain, in which reference TRBV7-6 and TRBJ2-3 provide the parts outside the CDR3, is GAGVSQSPRYKVTKRGQDVALRCDPISGHVSLYWYRQALGQGPEFLTYFNYEAQQDKSGLPNDRFSAERPEGSISTLTIQRTEQRDSAMYRCASSLAGAGGPTDTQYFGPGTRLTVL.

This clonotype was seen at least ten times. The genes are TRBV29-1 and TRBJ2-5; D may be TRBD1 or TRBD2 (6 bases each). CDR1 is SQVTM, CDR2 ANQGSEA, per germline. CDR3 length: 13 residues. Deletions cut 0 bases from V and 2 bases from J, with 7 bases between. The CDR3 region is CSVEEGGQETQYF. The CDR3 DNA follows: TGCAGCGTTGAAGAAGGGGGGCAAGAGACCCAGTACTTC.

This clonotype appeared a few times. The V and J genes are TRBV7-2 and TRBJ2-1; D unclear. This CDR3 has 15 residues. The V gene's germline CDR1 is SGHTA and CDR2 FQGNSA. Trimming removed 2 bases from V and 0 bases from J, with 8 bases in between. Here the CDR3 reads CASSLLETSYNEQFF. CDR3 nucleotide sequence: TGTGCCAGCAGCTTACTTGAAACCTCCTACAATGAGCAGTTCTTC.

In its sample, this clonotype was seen many times. The genes are TRBV5-1 and TRBJ2-1; D not certain. Germline loops: CDR1 SGHRS, CDR2 YFSETQ. Deletions cut 3 bases from V and 10 bases from J, with 8 bases between. This CDR3 is built from 11 residues. CDR3 sequence reads: CASSSPKEQFF. CDR3 nucleotides: TGCGCCAGCAGCTCCCCTAAGGAGCAGTTCTTC.

This clonotype was seen only a few times. The chain carries TRBV5-1 and TRBJ2-3; no clear D gene. The V gene lost 4 bases and the J gene lost 2 bases, with 14 bases spanning the gap. From germline, CDR1 is SGHRS and CDR2 YFSETQ. This CDR3 comprises 15 residues. CDR3 sequence: CASSPLGGNTDTQYF. The CDR3 nucleotides read TGCGCCAGCAGCCCCCTGGGCGGTAACACAGATACGCAGTATTTT.

This clonotype was seen ten or more times. The chain is built from TRBV20-1 and TRBJ2-7; perhaps TRBD2 as D (5 bases). Per the germline V gene, CDR1 is DFQATT and CDR2 is SNEGSKA (reference sequence). The CDR3 is 16 residues long. Trimming removed 2 bases from V and 2 bases from J, with 19 bases in between. The CDR3 DNA reads TGCAGTGCTAGACCGATTGCAGGCGAGGGTACCTACGAGCAGTACGTC. Residues: CSARPIAGEGTYEQYV.

This clonotype was picked up a small number of times. The chain is built from TRBV20-1 and TRBJ1-5, with 9 nucleotides matching TRBD1. The V and J ends lost 3 bases and 3 bases, in that order; junction bases with no gene match: 6. The germline V gene encodes CDR1 DFQATT and CDR2 SNEGSKA (reference sequence). This CDR3 is built from 15 residues. The CDR3 DNA sequence: TGCAGTGCTAGGCCGACAGGGGGGGACAATCAGCCCCAGCATTTT. Translation: CSARPTGGDNQPQHF.

As for this clonotype: At one boundary the junction diverges from the germline segment, which might be a read error. The chain links TRBV11-2 to TRBJ2-1; D is uncertain. Germline V gene lookup returns CDR1 SGHAT and CDR2 FQNNGV. The CDR3 runs to 17 residues. This CDR3 reads CASSLVGLAIPGDERFF. The CDR3 nucleotides are TGTGCCAGCAGCTTAGTCGGCTTGGCAATTCCGGGCGATGAGCGGTTCTTC.

This clonotype was detected a few times. This sequence joins TRBV12-3 or TRBV12-4 and TRBJ2-1; 9 bases align to TRBD2. With V trimmed by 7 bases and J by 2 bases, 9 bases remained unmatched. The CDR3 covers 16 residues. The CDR3 reads CASTLLSGGTYNEQFF. The CDR3 DNA reads TGTGCCAGCACCCTCCTTAGCGGGGGAACCTACAATGAGCAGTTCTTC.

This clonotype was counted many times. V usage is TRBV20-1 and J usage is TRBJ2-2; D gene unclear. CDR1 is DFQATT and CDR2 is SNEGSKA in the germline V gene (reference sequence). The CDR3 is 16 amino acids. V lost 0 bases, J lost 0 bases, and 11 bases lay in between. DNA for the CDR3: TGCAGTGCTAGAGATCCCCGGGCGACGAACACCGGGGAGCTGTTTTTT. Its protein product is CSARDPRATNTGELFF.

This clonotype was recorded at least ten times. The gene calls are TRBV20-1 and TRBJ2-7; the D gene is possibly TRBD1 (6 bases). Trimming removed 1 base from V and 3 bases from J, with 7 bases in between. CDR3 length equals 12 residues. Per germline, CDR1 DFQATT and CDR2 SNEGSKA (reference sequence). The CDR3 loop reads CSARGRGYEQYF. CDR3 DNA: TGCAGTGCTAGAGGCAGGGGCTACGAGCAGTACTTC.

This clonotype was detected ten times or more. The CDR3 region is CSVGDRARETQYF. DNA for the CDR3: TGCAGCGTTGGGGACAGGGCACGGGAGACCCAGTACTTC. V usage is TRBV29-1 and J usage is TRBJ2-5, with TRBD1 identical over 9 bases. Germline CDR1 reads SQVTM; CDR2 reads ANQGSEA. With 4 bases clipped from V and 5 bases from J, the junction kept 5 bases outside the gene matches. This CDR3 comprises 13 residues.

The chain is built from TRBV29-1 and TRBJ2-3; 13 positions match TRBD2. V lost 8 bases to trimming and J lost 5 bases; unmatched junction nucleotides: 7. CDR1 is SQVTM and CDR2 is ANQGSEA in the germline V gene. CDR3 size: 14 residues. CDR3 in DNA: TGCAGCACTGAACTAGCGGGGGGGCAAGATACGCAGTATTTT. Protein: CSTELAGGQDTQYF.

The J gene is TRBJ2-7, the V gene TRBV20-1, with 8 bases matching TRBD2. Germline V CDR1 and CDR2: DFQATT, SNEGSKA (reference sequence). With V trimmed by 6 bases and J by 7 bases, 8 bases remained unmatched. The CDR3 is 12 amino acids. The CDR3 nucleotides read TGCAGTGCAACTAGCGGTTTGGGAGAGCAGTACTTC. Translation: CSATSGLGEQYF.

Concerning this clonotype itself: A read error may account for a junction end that differs from germline. The rearrangement joins TRBV5-1 to TRBJ2-1; D not resolved. Germline V CDR1 and CDR2: SGHRS, YFSETQ. The CDR3 consists of 11 residues. CDR3 protein: CTSSFGNEQFF. The CDR3 nucleotides are TGCACCAGCAGCTTCGGAAATGAGCAGTTCTTC.

In its sample, this clonotype was seen a few times. The junction and the germline gene differ at one end; a read error may be behind it. V and J are TRBV7-2 and TRBJ2-1; TRBD2 matches at 9 bases. The CDR3 is 15 amino acids. Germline-derived CDR1 and CDR2 are SGHTA and FQGNSA. In DNA, the CDR3 is TGTGCCAGCAGCTTAAGGTTTGGCAGGACTAGCGTCGAGCTCTTC. Translated: CASSLRFGRTSVELF.

The chain combines TRBV6-2 or TRBV6-3 with TRBJ2-1, with 9 nucleotides matching TRBD2. Trimming at V came to 5 bases and at J to 5 bases, leaving 10 bases not matched to a gene. The CDR3 has 16 residues. Germline V lookup: CDR1 MNHEY, CDR2 SVGEGT. The CDR3 is CASSPLAGVKDNEQFF. CDR3 DNA: TGTGCCAGCAGTCCGTTAGCGGGGGTGAAAGACAATGAGCAGTTCTTC.

This clonotype showed up just a few times. V and J are TRBV7-2 and TRBJ2-5; D not certain. V lost 5 bases to trimming and J lost 1 base, with 11 bases between them. This CDR3 contains 14 residues. Germline loops: CDR1 SGHTA, CDR2 FQGNSA. The CDR3 reads CASSTRTFQETQYF. The CDR3 DNA reads as TGTGCCAGCAGCACCCGGACCTTCCAAGAGACCCAGTACTTC.

The chain is built from TRBV12-3 or TRBV12-4 and TRBJ1-2; D is undetermined. Trimming removed 3 bases from V and 8 bases from J, with 22 bases in between. The CDR3 spans 16 residues. The CDR3 protein is CASSFVVGSNSYGYTF. The DNA for the CDR3 is TGTGCCAGCAGTTTTGTCGTCGGCAGTAACTCATACGGCTACACCTTC.

The table lists this clonotype with a few counts. The rearrangement links TRBV12-3 or TRBV12-4 to TRBJ1-4; D may be TRBD1 (5 bases). There are 13 residues in the CDR3. V lost 6 bases, J lost 5 bases, and 10 bases lay in between. CDR3 protein: CASRDTSNEKLFF. CDR3 DNA sequence: TGTGCCAGCAGGGACACCTCGAATGAAAAACTGTTTTTT.

The J gene is TRBJ2-7, the V gene TRBV7-1; D is undetermined. TRBV7-1 is sorted into the ORF group, with uncertain function. The V and J ends lost 5 bases and 1 base respectively, with 9 bases between them. The CDR3 contains 13 residues. The chain's CDR3 is CASSEKESYEQYF. As DNA, the CDR3 is TGTGCCAGCAGCGAAAAGGAGTCCTACGAGCAGTACTTC.

This clonotype showed up just a few times. The chain joins TRBV2 to TRBJ1-4; 7 bases map to TRBD1. Germline assignment: CDR1 SNHLY and CDR2 FYNNEI. This CDR3 contains 16 residues. V gave up 8 bases and J gave up 6 bases; unmatched junction bases: 15. For the CDR3, the DNA is TGTGCCAGCGGCCGGGGGACAGTCAATAATGATGAAAAACTGTTTTTT. It encodes CASGRGTVNNDEKLFF.

This clonotype has ten or more counts. CDR3 sequence reads: CSAPSGEGNTEAFF. CDR3 DNA: TGCAGTGCTCCTAGTGGGGAGGGGAACACTGAAGCTTTCTTT. The V gene is TRBV20-1, the J gene TRBJ1-1, with D uncertain. With 5 bases removed from V and 1 base from J, the gap between germline ends came to 14 bases. The CDR3 runs to 14 residues. The germline CDR1 and CDR2 sequences are DFQATT and SNEGSKA (reference sequence).

This clonotype was found a few times. This chain joins TRBV5-1 and TRBJ2-1, with 12 bases lining up with TRBD2. The V gene's germline CDR1 is SGHRS and CDR2 YFSETQ. V lost 7 bases and J lost 8; bases outside the gene matches: 7. The CDR3 extends over 14 amino acids. This chain's CDR3 is CASGPLAGGHEQFF. DNA of the CDR3: TGCGCCAGCGGCCCACTAGCGGGGGGCCATGAGCAGTTCTTC. Together with reference TRBV5-1 and TRBJ2-1, the CDR3 gives the full variable domain: KAGVTQTPRYLIKTRGQQVTLSCSPISGHRSVSWYQQTPGQGLQFLFEYFSETQRNKGNFPGRFSGRQFSNSRSEMNVSTLELGDSALYLCASGPLAGGHEQFFGPGTRLTVL.